Listed below are T cell receptor beta chains from one sample, sequenced in a study of T cell responses to AZD1222 COVID-19 vaccine. The table came from immunoSEQ multiplex PCR; TCRdb's copy has only in-frame clones and leaves some out. The sample has about 93,000 clones; under 90% are singletons. Source: peripheral blood, taken on day 0 of MenACWY control vaccination. All receptors come from an adult in good health. Each CDR3 is given with its conserved first and last residue. D genes are given only for firm matches. Expanded clones get a size class; other rows say once, few or many, or leave the size out.

abundance: .; len: 14; v_gene: TRBV19; j_gene: TRBJ1-4; d_gene: .; CDR3nt: TGTGCCAGTAGTATAACAGCAGATAATGAAAAACTGTTTTTT; CDR3aa: CASSITADNEKLFF
abundance: .; len: 15; v_gene: TRBV29-1; j_gene: TRBJ2-7; d_gene: .; CDR3nt: TGCAGCGTTGAAGACACGGGCGGGGTTGGTTACGAGCAGTACTTC; CDR3aa: CSVEDTGGVGYEQYF
abundance: .; len: 15; v_gene: TRBV6-5; j_gene: TRBJ2-5; d_gene: .; CDR3nt: TGTGCCAGCAGTTACTCGGGAGGACAGCAAGAGACCCAGTACTTC; CDR3aa: CASSYSGGQQETQYF
abundance: .; len: 14; v_gene: TRBV30; j_gene: TRBJ1-2; d_gene: TRBD1; CDR3nt: TGTGCCGCCTACTCCGGGACAGGGCCCTATGGCTACACCTTC; CDR3aa: CAAYSGTGPYGYTF
abundance: .; len: 14; v_gene: TRBV6-5; j_gene: TRBJ1-1; d_gene: TRBD1; CDR3nt: TGTGCCAGCAGTCGAGACAGGGCCTTCACTGAAGCTTTCTTT; CDR3aa: CASSRDRAFTEAFF
abundance: .; len: 11; v_gene: TRBV5-1; j_gene: TRBJ1-4; d_gene: .; CDR3nt: TGCGCCAGGTTCGGGAATGAAAAACTGTTTTTT; CDR3aa: CARFGNEKLFF
abundance: .; len: 12; v_gene: TRBV5-1; j_gene: TRBJ2-5; d_gene: .; CDR3nt: TGCGCCAGCAGATCACTTCAAGAGACCCAGTACTTC; CDR3aa: CASRSLQETQYF
abundance: .; len: 16; v_gene: TRBV19; j_gene: TRBJ1-4; d_gene: .; CDR3nt: TGTGCCAGTAGTGTCTACGTAAGGGGAGGGGGTGAAAAACTGTTTTTT; CDR3aa: CASSVYVRGGGEKLFF
abundance: .; len: 13; v_gene: TRBV19; j_gene: TRBJ2-7; d_gene: .; CDR3nt: TGTGCCAGTAGTATCAGGCTCTCCTACGAGCAGTACTTC; CDR3aa: CASSIRLSYEQYF
abundance: .; len: 12; v_gene: TRBV7-2; j_gene: TRBJ2-3; d_gene: .; CDR3nt: TGTGCCAGCAGCTTAGCAACAGATACGCAGTATTTT; CDR3aa: CASSLATDTQYF
abundance: .; len: 16; v_gene: TRBV2; j_gene: TRBJ2-1; d_gene: TRBD2; CDR3nt: TGTGCCAGCAAAACCGGGACTAGCGGGGGGGACAATGAGCAGTTCTTC; CDR3aa: CASKTGTSGGDNEQFF
abundance: .; len: 16; v_gene: TRBV6-1; j_gene: TRBJ1-2; d_gene: .; CDR3nt: TGTGCCAGCAGTGAAGCCCCGGATGGGTCACGCTATGGCTACACCTTC; CDR3aa: CASSEAPDGSRYGYTF
abundance: .; len: 14; v_gene: TRBV19; j_gene: TRBJ1-5; d_gene: TRBD1; CDR3nt: TGTGCCAGCCGGACAGGGGCCCTCAATCAGCCCCAGCATTTT; CDR3aa: CASRTGALNQPQHF
abundance: few; len: 16; v_gene: TRBV7-8; j_gene: TRBJ1-1; d_gene: .; CDR3nt: TGTGCCAGCAGCTCTCAGGGTGAGGGGATAAACACTGAAGCTTTCTTT; CDR3aa: CASSSQGEGINTEAFF
abundance: once; len: 14; v_gene: TRBV27; j_gene: TRBJ1-1; d_gene: .; CDR3nt: TGTGCCAGCAGTTTATGGGGGGCCGGCACTGAAGCTTTCTTT; CDR3aa: CASSLWGAGTEAFF
abundance: .; len: 12; v_gene: TRBV7-9; j_gene: TRBJ2-3; d_gene: .; CDR3nt: TGTGCCAGCAGCTTTTATACAGATACGCAGTATTTT; CDR3aa: CASSFYTDTQYF
abundance: few; len: 13; v_gene: TRBV11-3; j_gene: TRBJ2-1; d_gene: .; CDR3nt: TGTGCCAGCAGCTTAGGGGGGCACGCTGAGCAGTTCTTC; CDR3aa: CASSLGGHAEQFF
abundance: .; len: 15; v_gene: TRBV7-2; j_gene: TRBJ1-1; d_gene: TRBD1; CDR3nt: TGTGCCAGCAGCCTAGATCCGGGACAGGGGGCGGGAGCTTTCTTT; CDR3aa: CASSLDPGQGAGAFF
abundance: .; len: 14; v_gene: TRBV10-3; j_gene: TRBJ2-7; d_gene: .; CDR3nt: TGTGCCATCAGTGTGGAGCCGTCCCGCTACGAGCAGTACTTC; CDR3aa: CAISVEPSRYEQYF
abundance: .; len: 12; v_gene: TRBV6-2/TRBV6-3; j_gene: TRBJ2-1; d_gene: .; CDR3nt: TGTGCCAGCAGTCCCCGTTACAATGAGCAGTTCTTC; CDR3aa: CASSPRYNEQFF
abundance: .; len: 13; v_gene: TRBV7-9; j_gene: TRBJ2-7; d_gene: .; CDR3nt: TGTGCCAGCAGCTCTGACAGAACCTACGAGCAGTACTTC; CDR3aa: CASSSDRTYEQYF
abundance: few; len: 13; v_gene: TRBV27; j_gene: TRBJ2-7; d_gene: .; CDR3nt: TGTGCCAGCAGTTTATTTTCAGGGCTGGAGCAGTACTTC; CDR3aa: CASSLFSGLEQYF
abundance: .; len: 15; v_gene: TRBV6-1; j_gene: TRBJ1-2; d_gene: TRBD1; CDR3nt: TGTGCCAGCAGTGACAGGGAGGGGGCTGGGTATGGCTACACCTTC; CDR3aa: CASSDREGAGYGYTF
abundance: .; len: 17; v_gene: TRBV19; j_gene: TRBJ1-2; d_gene: .; CDR3nt: TGTGCCAGTAGTGCTCGCGGTTATGCACAAGCTAACTATGGCTACACCTTC; CDR3aa: CASSARGYAQANYGYTF
abundance: .; len: 16; v_gene: TRBV2; j_gene: TRBJ2-3; d_gene: TRBD2; CDR3nt: TGTGCCAGCAGCAGCCGACTAGCGGGCGGGCCAGATACGCAGTATTTT; CDR3aa: CASSSRLAGGPDTQYF
abundance: .; len: 14; v_gene: TRBV4-1; j_gene: TRBJ1-2; d_gene: .; CDR3nt: TGCGCCAGCAGCCAAGCTGCGATTAACTATGGCTACACCTTC; CDR3aa: CASSQAAINYGYTF
abundance: .; len: 18; v_gene: TRBV27; j_gene: TRBJ1-2; d_gene: TRBD1; CDR3nt: TGTGCCAGCAGCCCAACCGGGACAGGGGTACGACTAGGCTATGGCTACACCTTC; CDR3aa: CASSPTGTGVRLGYGYTF
abundance: .; len: 15; v_gene: TRBV9; j_gene: TRBJ1-3; d_gene: TRBD1; CDR3nt: TGTGCCAGCAGCCGGACAGGGAATAGGGGAAACACCATATATTTT; CDR3aa: CASSRTGNRGNTIYF
abundance: .; len: 13; v_gene: TRBV6-5; j_gene: TRBJ1-1; d_gene: .; CDR3nt: TGTGCCAGCAGTTACCCAGGAGGCGCTGAAGCTTTCTTT; CDR3aa: CASSYPGGAEAFF
abundance: .; len: 15; v_gene: TRBV5-1; j_gene: TRBJ1-4; d_gene: TRBD1; CDR3nt: TGCGCCAGCAGCATGGGACAGGGCCCAAATGAAAAACTGTTTTTT; CDR3aa: CASSMGQGPNEKLFF
abundance: .; len: 13; v_gene: TRBV6-1; j_gene: TRBJ2-1; d_gene: .; CDR3nt: TGTGCCAGCAGTGAACAGGGGTGGGATGAGCAGTTCTTC; CDR3aa: CASSEQGWDEQFF
abundance: .; len: 15; v_gene: TRBV4-3; j_gene: TRBJ1-5; d_gene: .; CDR3nt: TGCGCCAGCAGCCCAAGCCCGGGGGGCAATCAGCCCCAGCATTTT; CDR3aa: CASSPSPGGNQPQHF
abundance: .; len: 16; v_gene: TRBV7-8; j_gene: TRBJ1-3; d_gene: TRBD1; CDR3nt: TGTGCCAGCAGCCCTCAGGGACAGGCCTTTGGAAACACCATATATTTT; CDR3aa: CASSPQGQAFGNTIYF
abundance: .; len: 15; v_gene: TRBV11-2; j_gene: TRBJ2-6; d_gene: .; CDR3nt: TGTGCCAGCAGTATAGGGGAGTCTGGGGCCAACGTCCTGACTTTC; CDR3aa: CASSIGESGANVLTF
abundance: .; len: 15; v_gene: TRBV5-1; j_gene: TRBJ2-2; d_gene: .; CDR3nt: TGCGCCAGCAGCTCGGGAGTAATGAACACCGGGGAGCTGTTTTTT; CDR3aa: CASSSGVMNTGELFF
abundance: once; len: 15; v_gene: TRBV28; j_gene: TRBJ1-6; d_gene: .; CDR3nt: TGTGCCAGCAGTTCTCCGGGTCTAAAGAATTCACCCCTCCACTTT; CDR3aa: CASSSPGLKNSPLHF
abundance: .; len: 15; v_gene: TRBV4-3; j_gene: TRBJ1-2; d_gene: .; CDR3nt: TGCGCCAGCAGCCAAGATGGCTACACAAACTATGGCTACACCTTC; CDR3aa: CASSQDGYTNYGYTF
abundance: .; len: 17; v_gene: TRBV4-1; j_gene: TRBJ2-3; d_gene: TRBD2; CDR3nt: TGCGCCAGCAGCCAAGACATCCTAGCGGGGGCAACAGATACGCAGTATTTT; CDR3aa: CASSQDILAGATDTQYF
abundance: .; len: 14; v_gene: TRBV3-1/TRBV3-2; j_gene: TRBJ2-7; d_gene: .; CDR3nt: TGTGCCAGCAGCCAAGGGCGGAGCCCCTACGAGCAGTACTTC; CDR3aa: CASSQGRSPYEQYF
abundance: .; len: 16; v_gene: TRBV28; j_gene: TRBJ2-3; d_gene: TRBD1; CDR3nt: TGTGCCAGCAGTGTACAGGGGGCGCTCAGCACAGATACGCAGTATTTT; CDR3aa: CASSVQGALSTDTQYF
abundance: .; len: 15; v_gene: TRBV28; j_gene: TRBJ1-3; d_gene: .; CDR3nt: TGTGCCAGCAGCTCCAACGGGCTGTATGGAAACACCATATATTTT; CDR3aa: CASSSNGLYGNTIYF
abundance: .; len: 14; v_gene: TRBV7-9; j_gene: TRBJ1-2; d_gene: TRBD1; CDR3nt: TGTGCCAGCAGCTTAGGGACAGGGGGCAATGGCTACACCTTC; CDR3aa: CASSLGTGGNGYTF
abundance: .; len: 18; v_gene: TRBV5-8; j_gene: TRBJ1-5; d_gene: TRBD1; CDR3nt: TGTGCCAGCAGCTTGGATGACAGGGGATGGTTGAGCAATCAGCCCCAGCATTTT; CDR3aa: CASSLDDRGWLSNQPQHF
abundance: once; len: 16; v_gene: TRBV9; j_gene: TRBJ1-2; d_gene: .; CDR3nt: TGTGCCAGCAGCGCAGGCGAGCCGGGGGGGAACTATGGCTACACCTTC; CDR3aa: CASSAGEPGGNYGYTF
abundance: .; len: 14; v_gene: TRBV19; j_gene: TRBJ1-2; d_gene: .; CDR3nt: TGTGCCAGTAGTGTTCAGACAGGCCGGTATGGCTACACCTTC; CDR3aa: CASSVQTGRYGYTF
abundance: .; len: 16; v_gene: TRBV7-9; j_gene: TRBJ1-3; d_gene: TRBD1; CDR3nt: TGTGCCAGCAGCTCAGGGATCAGGGGGTCTGGAAACACCATATATTTT; CDR3aa: CASSSGIRGSGNTIYF
abundance: .; len: 16; v_gene: TRBV2; j_gene: TRBJ1-4; d_gene: TRBD1; CDR3nt: TGTGCCAGCAGTGTCCAAGGGCCGGGACAGGGAGAAAAACTGTTTTTT; CDR3aa: CASSVQGPGQGEKLFF
abundance: .; len: 16; v_gene: TRBV18; j_gene: TRBJ1-5; d_gene: TRBD1; CDR3nt: TGTGCCAGCTCACTGGGGACAGGGTCAAGCAATCAGCCCCAGCATTTT; CDR3aa: CASSLGTGSSNQPQHF
abundance: .; len: 14; v_gene: TRBV7-9; j_gene: TRBJ1-4; d_gene: .; CDR3nt: TGTGCCAGCAGCACCGACAGAGGCAATGAAAAACTGTTTTTT; CDR3aa: CASSTDRGNEKLFF
abundance: .; len: 14; v_gene: TRBV27; j_gene: TRBJ1-2; d_gene: .; CDR3nt: TGTGCCAGCAGTTTGAGCCAGGGTTTCTATGGCTACACCTTC; CDR3aa: CASSLSQGFYGYTF
abundance: .; len: 14; v_gene: TRBV7-9; j_gene: TRBJ1-6; d_gene: .; CDR3nt: TGTGCCAGCACCCGCCACAGCGCTAATTCACCCCTCCACTTT; CDR3aa: CASTRHSANSPLHF
abundance: .; len: 15; v_gene: TRBV7-3; j_gene: TRBJ1-5; d_gene: .; CDR3nt: TGTGCCAGCAGCTTAATTGGCAGGGACAATCAGCCCCAGCATTTT; CDR3aa: CASSLIGRDNQPQHF
abundance: .; len: 15; v_gene: TRBV5-1; j_gene: TRBJ2-1; d_gene: .; CDR3nt: TGCGCCAGCAGCGTCGGGGGACCCTCCTACAATGAGCAGTTCTTC; CDR3aa: CASSVGGPSYNEQFF
abundance: .; len: 13; v_gene: TRBV6-6; j_gene: TRBJ2-7; d_gene: TRBD2; CDR3nt: TGTGCCAGCCTAGCGGGGGCTTCCTACGAGCAGTACTTC; CDR3aa: CASLAGASYEQYF
abundance: .; len: 15; v_gene: TRBV7-9; j_gene: TRBJ1-2; d_gene: .; CDR3nt: TGTGCCAGCAGCTTATCTTCGGGACGGAACTATGGCTACACCTTC; CDR3aa: CASSLSSGRNYGYTF